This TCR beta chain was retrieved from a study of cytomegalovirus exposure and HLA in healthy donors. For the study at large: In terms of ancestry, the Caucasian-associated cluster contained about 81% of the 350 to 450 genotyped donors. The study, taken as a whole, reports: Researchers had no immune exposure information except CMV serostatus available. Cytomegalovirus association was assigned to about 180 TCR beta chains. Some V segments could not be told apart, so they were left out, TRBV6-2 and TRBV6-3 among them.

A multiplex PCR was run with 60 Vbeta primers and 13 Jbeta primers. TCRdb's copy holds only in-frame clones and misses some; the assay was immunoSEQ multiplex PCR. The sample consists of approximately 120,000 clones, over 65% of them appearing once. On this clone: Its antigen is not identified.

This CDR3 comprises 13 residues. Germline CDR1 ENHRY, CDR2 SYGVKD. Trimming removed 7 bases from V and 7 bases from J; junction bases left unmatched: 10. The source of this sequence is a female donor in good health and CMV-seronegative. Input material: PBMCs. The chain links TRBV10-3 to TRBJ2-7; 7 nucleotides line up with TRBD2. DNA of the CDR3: TGTGCCATCACCGGGGGGAAGTCGCTTGAGCAGTACTTC. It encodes CAITGGKSLEQYF.